This passage covers 11 T cell receptor beta chains from one sample sequenced in a study of regulatory T cells in long-lasting Graves disease. Time point reported: persistent/refractory GD, antithyroid drugs over 5 years with positive TRAb. The TCR library was made from RNA extracted from PBMCs. Through Arm-PCR of CDR3 regions and iRepertoire HTBI primers, TCR beta libraries were built. TCRdb independently ran MiXCR on the multiplex PCR reads; one entry per CDR3 protein. This table has over 650,000 distinct CDR3 sequences, roughly 30% appearing once. The sequences come from peripheral blood mononuclear cells (PBMCs), collected when the disease was refractory, from a patient treated with antithyroid drugs. These receptors came from a female donor with Graves disease.

This clonotype has only a few counts. The chain carries TRBV30 and TRBJ1-2; no definite D call. Germline-derived CDR1 and CDR2 are GTSNPN and SVGIG (reference sequence). With 3 bases removed from V and 4 bases from J, the gap between germline ends came to 12 bases. The CDR3 sequence is 13 residues long. Written as DNA, the CDR3 is TGTGCCTGGAGGAAAAGTGGCCTCTATGGCTACACCTTC. This encodes CAWRKSGLYGYTF.

Remarks on this clonotype: At one of its ends the junction is not consistent with the germline gene, which may arise from a read error. The V gene is TRBV5-1, the J gene TRBJ1-2; D is ambiguous. Germline V gene data show CDR1 as SGHRS and CDR2 as YFSETQ. The CDR3 spans 14 residues. The CDR3 region is CASRLEGRLGSYTF. Written as DNA, the CDR3 is TGCGCCAGCAGATTGGAGGGCCGACTCGGTAGCTACACCTTC.

This clonotype has just a few counts. The chain is built from TRBV19 and TRBJ1-2, with D perhaps TRBD1 (6 bases). This CDR3 region has 13 residues. Between the trimmed V and J ends, which lost 10 bases and 6 bases, there was a span of 18 bases. Per the germline V gene, CDR1 is LNHDA and CDR2 is SQIVND (reference sequence). In DNA form, the CDR3 reads TGTGCCATCCCGGGGGCTACTCCTCATGGCTACACCTTC. It specifies CAIPGATPHGYTF.

In this sample, this clonotype turned up a few times. The chain is built from TRBV12-3 or TRBV12-4 and TRBJ1-6, with unresolved D. V gave up 1 base and J gave up 6 bases, with 7 bases separating them. This CDR3 spans 14 amino acids. This CDR3 reads CASSLVEGNSPLHF. Written as DNA, the CDR3 is TGTGCCAGCAGTTTAGTGGAGGGTAATTCACCCCTCCACTTT.

This clonotype was seen more than once but under ten times. The chain links TRBV6-1 to TRBJ1-1, with D possibly being TRBD1 (6 bases). V gave up 8 bases and J gave up 5 bases, with 21 bases separating them. The CDR3 contains 15 residues. Germline V gene data show CDR1 as MNHNS and CDR2 as SASEGT. CDR3 in DNA: TGTGCCAGCGCTCCGAGGGGGGGTTCGCTTACTGAAGCTTTCTTT. It translates to CASAPRGGSLTEAFF.

This chain joins TRBV19 and TRBJ1-6, with 9 bases matching TRBD1. CDR3 length: 15 amino acids. Germline values: CDR1 LNHDA, CDR2 SQIVND (reference sequence). Trimming cost V 4 bases and J 7 bases; bases outside gene matches: 5. The CDR3 loop reads CASSREDRGNSPLHF. The CDR3 bases are TGTGCCAGTAGTAGGGAGGACAGGGGCAATTCACCCCTCCACTTT.

The chain employs TRBV18 and TRBJ1-1; the D is unclear. Germline assignment: CDR1 KGHSH and CDR2 LQKENI. This CDR3 is 13 amino acids long. The germline V and J ends were trimmed by 2 bases and 6 bases, with 10 bases remaining between them. CDR3 protein: CASSPGDLAEAFF. For the CDR3, the DNA is TGTGCCAGCTCACCAGGGGATTTGGCTGAAGCTTTCTTT.

The V gene is TRBV19, the J gene TRBJ1-5, with a weak D call TRBD1 (5 bases). Trimming cost V 3 bases and J 3 bases, with 9 bases left between them. The CDR3 loop spans 14 amino acids. The V gene's germline CDR1 is LNHDA and CDR2 SQIVND (reference sequence). In nucleotides, the CDR3 is TGTGCCAGTAGTATGATGGACACCAATCAGCCCCAGCATTTT. Its protein product is CASSMMDTNQPQHF.

The chain is built from TRBV20-1 and TRBJ1-2, with unresolved D. This CDR3 has 13 residues. Trimming left V 1 base short and J 1 base short, with 7 bases between. Germline CDR1 is DFQATT and CDR2 is SNEGSKA (reference sequence). For the CDR3, the DNA is TGCAGTGCTAGAGTAGGAGTTAACTATGGCTACACCTTC. It translates to CSARVGVNYGYTF.

The chain joins TRBV6-1 to TRBJ1-1; D gene uncertain. The germline V and J ends were trimmed by 5 bases and 0 bases, with 16 bases remaining between them. CDR3 length: 16 residues. Germline CDR1 MNHNS, CDR2 SASEGT. The chain's CDR3 is CASSTEGPIMNTEAFF. CDR3 nucleotide sequence: TGTGCCAGCAGTACAGAAGGGCCCATTATGAACACTGAAGCTTTCTTT.

This clonotype was seen ten or more times. V gene TRBV6-1 combines with J gene TRBJ1-2, with D uncertain. The CDR3 is 16 residues long. CDR1 is MNHNS and CDR2 is SASEGT in the germline V gene. With 1 base removed from V and 0 bases from J, the gap between germline ends came to 12 bases. This chain's CDR3 is CASSEGVVPANYGYTF. CDR3 DNA sequence: TGTGCCAGCAGTGAAGGAGTGGTTCCCGCTAACTATGGCTACACCTTC.